A selection of T cell receptor beta chains follows, all from one sample in a study of CD4 T cell repertoires in COVID-19. Assay: immunoSEQ multiplex PCR; the TCRdb copy retains only in-frame clones and omits some. Here the sample spans about 75,000 clones, about 83% being singletons. Sequenced material: CD4+ T cells from peripheral blood, taken after recovery from COVID-19. The receptors were gathered from a human donor who had COVID-19. Each CDR3 is given with its conserved first and last residue. D genes are given only for firm matches. Not every row has a clone size; where given, it reads once, few, many or a size class.

d_gene: .; abundance: once; j_gene: TRBJ2-1; v_gene: TRBV11-3; CDR3aa: CASSLNNNNEQFF; CDR3nt: TGTGCCAGCAGCTTAAATAATAACAATGAGCAGTTCTTC
d_gene: TRBD1; abundance: few; j_gene: TRBJ1-5; v_gene: TRBV6-2/TRBV6-3; CDR3aa: CASSLGQGIQPQHF; CDR3nt: TGTGCCAGCAGCCTAGGACAGGGTATCCAGCCCCAGCATTTT
d_gene: .; abundance: .; j_gene: TRBJ1-5; v_gene: TRBV1; CDR3aa: CTSSQGTGGRNQPQHF; CDR3nt: TGCACCAGCAGCCAAGGGACAGGGGGCCGCAATCAGCCCCAGCATTTT
d_gene: TRBD2; abundance: few; j_gene: TRBJ2-7; v_gene: TRBV3-1/TRBV3-2; CDR3aa: CASSQAGTSGREQYF; CDR3nt: TGTGCCAGCAGCCAAGCCGGGACTAGCGGGAGGGAGCAGTACTTC
d_gene: .; abundance: .; j_gene: TRBJ2-3; v_gene: TRBV7-9; CDR3aa: CASSSRGGVTDTQYF; CDR3nt: TGTGCCAGCAGCTCCAGGGGCGGGGTCACAGATACGCAGTATTTT
d_gene: .; abundance: once; j_gene: TRBJ2-5; v_gene: TRBV7-2; CDR3aa: CASSLGGVPRETQYF; CDR3nt: TGTGCCAGCAGCTTAGGTGGAGTCCCGAGGGAGACCCAGTACTTC
d_gene: TRBD1; abundance: .; j_gene: TRBJ2-5; v_gene: TRBV24-1; CDR3aa: CATSDRQGASLETQYF; CDR3nt: TGTGCCACCAGTGACCGGCAGGGGGCGAGTCTGGAGACCCAGTACTTC
d_gene: TRBD2; abundance: .; j_gene: TRBJ2-6; v_gene: TRBV5-5; CDR3aa: CASSWTSGLSGANVLTF; CDR3nt: TGTGCCAGCAGCTGGACTAGCGGCCTCTCTGGGGCCAACGTCCTGACTTTC
d_gene: .; abundance: .; j_gene: TRBJ2-3; v_gene: TRBV10-3; CDR3aa: CAISESGTGETDTQYF; CDR3nt: TGTGCCATCAGTGAGTCCGGTACGGGGGAAACAGATACGCAGTATTTT
d_gene: .; abundance: .; j_gene: TRBJ1-2; v_gene: TRBV6-4; CDR3aa: CASSESVGPANYGYTF; CDR3nt: TGTGCCAGCAGTGAGAGCGTAGGACCCGCTAACTATGGCTACACCTTC
d_gene: .; abundance: .; j_gene: TRBJ2-1; v_gene: TRBV3-1/TRBV3-2; CDR3aa: CASSQDRARSYEQFF; CDR3nt: TGTGCCAGCAGCCAAGATCGAGCTAGAAGCTATGAGCAGTTCTTC
d_gene: .; abundance: once; j_gene: TRBJ1-1; v_gene: TRBV6-5; CDR3aa: CASNHPEMNTEAFF; CDR3nt: TGTGCCAGCAATCACCCGGAGATGAACACTGAAGCTTTCTTT
d_gene: .; abundance: few; j_gene: TRBJ1-6; v_gene: TRBV15; CDR3aa: CATSREGGRMDSPLHF; CDR3nt: TGTGCCACCAGCAGGGAGGGTGGCAGAATGGATTCACCCCTCCACTTT
d_gene: TRBD1; abundance: .; j_gene: TRBJ1-1; v_gene: TRBV19; CDR3aa: CASSSGQGKGSTEAFF; CDR3nt: TGTGCCAGTAGTTCCGGACAGGGAAAGGGTAGCACTGAAGCTTTCTTT
d_gene: .; abundance: .; j_gene: TRBJ2-1; v_gene: TRBV19; CDR3aa: CASSIVSSSLGQFF; CDR3nt: TGTGCCAGTAGTATAGTTTCCTCCTCCCTAGGGCAGTTCTTC
d_gene: .; abundance: few; j_gene: TRBJ2-3; v_gene: TRBV6-5; CDR3aa: CASSYSGTQYF; CDR3nt: TGTGCCAGCAGTTACTCTGGTACGCAGTATTTT
d_gene: TRBD1; abundance: .; j_gene: TRBJ1-2; v_gene: TRBV3-1/TRBV3-2; CDR3aa: CASSQDQDRAYGYTF; CDR3nt: TGTGCCAGCAGCCAGGATCAAGACAGGGCCTATGGCTACACCTTC
d_gene: .; abundance: .; j_gene: TRBJ2-1; v_gene: TRBV28; CDR3aa: CASSSPGAKAHEQFF; CDR3nt: TGTGCCAGCAGTTCCCCCGGGGCGAAGGCCCATGAGCAGTTCTTC
d_gene: .; abundance: .; j_gene: TRBJ1-2; v_gene: TRBV6-1; CDR3aa: CASSELSLYGYTF; CDR3nt: TGTGCCAGCAGTGAATTGTCCCTCTATGGCTACACCTTC
d_gene: .; abundance: .; j_gene: TRBJ2-2; v_gene: TRBV2; CDR3aa: CASSVRQPNTGELFF; CDR3nt: TGTGCCAGCAGTGTGAGGCAGCCAAACACCGGGGAGCTGTTTTTT
d_gene: .; abundance: many; j_gene: TRBJ2-2; v_gene: TRBV5-6; CDR3aa: CASSLPRSGELFF; CDR3nt: TGTGCCAGCAGCTTGCCTCGTTCCGGGGAGCTGTTTTTT
d_gene: .; abundance: .; j_gene: TRBJ2-3; v_gene: TRBV9; CDR3aa: CASRPGLASTDTQYF; CDR3nt: TGTGCCAGCAGACCGGGACTTGCTAGCACAGATACGCAGTATTTT
d_gene: .; abundance: .; j_gene: TRBJ1-1; v_gene: TRBV2; CDR3aa: CASSEPGPDTNTEAFF; CDR3nt: TGTGCCAGCAGTGAGCCCGGGCCGGACACTAACACTGAAGCTTTCTTT
d_gene: .; abundance: .; j_gene: TRBJ1-2; v_gene: TRBV29-1; CDR3aa: CSLYREGIYGYTF; CDR3nt: TGCAGCCTCTATAGGGAGGGGATCTATGGCTACACCTTC
d_gene: .; abundance: .; j_gene: TRBJ2-3; v_gene: TRBV12-3/TRBV12-4; CDR3aa: CASSFNGRDTQYF; CDR3nt: TGTGCCAGCAGTTTCAACGGGAGAGATACGCAGTATTTT
d_gene: TRBD1; abundance: .; j_gene: TRBJ2-1; v_gene: TRBV7-8; CDR3aa: CASSSVTGSNEQFF; CDR3nt: TGTGCCAGCAGCTCGGTGACAGGGTCCAATGAGCAGTTCTTC
d_gene: .; abundance: .; j_gene: TRBJ2-3; v_gene: TRBV6-5; CDR3aa: CASRPGGVGTDTQYF; CDR3nt: TGTGCCAGCAGACCCGGAGGGGTTGGCACAGATACGCAGTATTTT
d_gene: .; abundance: .; j_gene: TRBJ1-5; v_gene: TRBV19; CDR3aa: CASLGRGNQPQHF; CDR3nt: TGTGCCAGTCTCGGACGGGGCAATCAGCCCCAGCATTTT
d_gene: TRBD1; abundance: .; j_gene: TRBJ1-2; v_gene: TRBV18; CDR3aa: CASSQQGARGYTF; CDR3nt: TGTGCCAGCTCACAGCAGGGGGCGCGCGGCTACACCTTC
d_gene: .; abundance: .; j_gene: TRBJ1-4; v_gene: TRBV18; CDR3aa: CASQASIQEKLFF; CDR3nt: TGTGCCAGCCAAGCAAGTATACAGGAAAAACTGTTTTTT
d_gene: TRBD1; abundance: .; j_gene: TRBJ2-7; v_gene: TRBV12-3/TRBV12-4; CDR3aa: CASRLTGVEQYF; CDR3nt: TGTGCCAGCAGACTAACAGGGGTCGAGCAGTACTTC
d_gene: TRBD2; abundance: .; j_gene: TRBJ2-2; v_gene: TRBV27; CDR3aa: CASAMREPVRELFF; CDR3nt: TGTGCCAGCGCGATGCGGGAGCCCGTCCGGGAGCTGTTTTTT
d_gene: .; abundance: once; j_gene: TRBJ1-5; v_gene: TRBV5-1; CDR3aa: CASSLEGNSNQPQHF; CDR3nt: TGCGCCAGCAGCTTGGAGGGGAATAGCAATCAGCCCCAGCATTTT
d_gene: .; abundance: once; j_gene: TRBJ1-3; v_gene: TRBV18; CDR3aa: CASSPRGISGNTIYF; CDR3nt: TGTGCCAGCTCACCAAGGGGAATCTCTGGAAACACCATATATTTT
d_gene: .; abundance: once; j_gene: TRBJ1-1; v_gene: TRBV29-1; CDR3aa: CSAGRAGGTEAFF; CDR3nt: TGCAGCGCCGGACGGGCGGGGGGCACTGAAGCTTTCTTT
d_gene: .; abundance: .; j_gene: TRBJ1-6; v_gene: TRBV14; CDR3aa: CASSQGRNSPLHF; CDR3nt: TGTGCCAGCAGTCAGGGGAGAAATTCACCCCTCCACTTT
d_gene: .; abundance: .; j_gene: TRBJ2-4; v_gene: TRBV3-1/TRBV3-2; CDR3aa: CASSLGGKNIQYF; CDR3nt: TGTGCCAGCAGCCTGGGGGGCAAAAACATTCAGTACTTC
d_gene: TRBD1; abundance: .; j_gene: TRBJ1-2; v_gene: TRBV3-1/TRBV3-2; CDR3aa: CASSPGTGGGYGYTF; CDR3nt: TGTGCCAGCAGCCCTGGGACAGGGGGAGGCTATGGCTACACCTTC